This entry concerns a single T cell receptor (beta chain). Its antigen is currently unknown. TCRdb's table, derived via immunoSEQ multiplex PCR, lists solely in-frame clones and lacks some. The sample lists 130,000 or so clones; around 90% were seen once. This sample was included in a study of T cell responses to AZD1222 COVID-19 vaccine. General study points: Within unmutated variant regions lay the reported targets of nearly half of spike-specific TCRs. CD4 TCRs covered the whole spike, strongest at regions 160-218 and 743-854. Females made up more of the donors, who were largely white British, and clonal diversity may have come out too low. No day 14 peak samples; only post-peak repertoires were characterized.

Trimming took 0 bases from V and 6 from J, leaving 12 bases between them. Per the germline V gene, CDR1 is SNHLY and CDR2 is FYNNEI. This CDR3 has 15 amino acids. The chain joins TRBV2 to TRBJ1-5, with a weak D call TRBD1 (6 bases). Here the sequenced sample was peripheral blood, taken on day 0 of AZD1222 vaccination. The TCR was taken from an adult in good health. CDR3 bases: TGTGCCAGCAGTGAAGCGCGAGGGGGGGCTCAGCCCCAGCATTTT. Its protein product is CASSEARGGAQPQHF.